This TCR beta chain comes out of a study of beta chain features in type 1 diabetes. Every bit of the isolated RNA underwent reverse transcription, so sequencing read expressed TCRB transcripts. The repertoire was sequenced with immunoSEQ multiplex PCR; TCRdb's copy has only in-frame clones and lacks some. The sample yields around 240,000 clones, 9.6% seen once. Trimming stripped 5 bases from V and 6 bases from J, with 21 bases between. Looked up from germline, CDR1 is LGHNT and CDR2 is FRNRAP. There are 16 residues in the CDR3. This clone has just a few counts. The chain carries TRBV12-5 and TRBJ2-3; possibly TRBD1 for D (6 bases). Sample: naive CD4+ T cells from blood. This TCR derives from a woman younger than 35 in good health. CDR3: CASGPSTGPNGDTQYF. Here the CDR3 DNA reads TGTGCTAGTGGTCCCTCCACAGGGCCCAACGGGGATACGCAGTATTTT.